This T cell receptor (beta chain) was identified in a study of cytomegalovirus exposure and HLA in healthy donors (dated by TCRdb to 2017 to 2019). The study in broad terms: According to a later analysis, the 120 or so validation repertoires were produced on the same platform as the approximately 600 repertoires of the first cohort. To predict cytomegalovirus infection status, the study brought together high-throughput TCR immunosequencing, statistical association of individual TCRs with disease status, and machine learning. The study aimed to test whether signatures of past pathogen exposure could be identified by cataloging public T cell receptors. Besides the first cohort of around 670 subjects, a separate validation cohort made up of roughly 120 different subjects was used.

The research as a whole found: Of the cluster scores, roughly 93% were above 0 in a later analysis, which found that TCRs clustered in the first cohort also tended to co-occur in the 120 validation repertoires. The classifier was reported to diagnose cytomegalovirus status with high specificity and sensitivity in both the original cohort and the validation cohort. Most TCR sequences were seen in very few donors, while some public TCRs were found in many individuals. All 120 or so repertoires were used to score co-occurrence in the validation cohort in a later analysis, because that analysis had no HLA typing for the cohort. The study listed approximately 150 TCR beta chains as associated with cytomegalovirus. It was suggested by the authors that the approach could potentially be generalized to other disease states and immunological phenotypes. In vitro tests confirmed that three of the cytomegalovirus-associated TCR beta chains recognize cytomegalovirus antigens.

The donors were included in the validation cohort of roughly 120 subjects, a group kept apart from the approximately 670-subject first cohort. The germline V gene supplies CDR1 SGHVS and CDR2 FQNEAQ. V has 5 bases trimmed and J has 0 bases trimmed; junction bases matching no gene number 6. The cysteine opens and the phenylalanine closes a CDR3 of 16 amino acids. The sequence is cut down to CDR3 DNA, 48 bases in frame from base 1. Receptor libraries were prepared by the immunoSEQ multiplex PCR assay. Per the source publication's procedure: A statistical classification framework was built for diagnosing cytomegalovirus status from the catalog of TCR beta chain sequences. Sourced from immuneACCESS, this table was stored by TCRdb with only in-frame sequences that have V and J called. A share of the clones is absent; for the studies checked, an unresolved V gene accounts for under half, and the remainder has no known explanation. V, J and clone size derive from that table, while D and trimming were established from the DNA sequence. The sample table contains 140,000 to 150,000 clones; only one count was recorded for roughly nine tenths of them. The top ten constitute 0.6% to 0.8% of the sample.

In this sample, this clone turned up once. What this receptor recognizes is not known. Base qualities are not at hand, and no much larger clone is one base apart. The receptor was isolated from a young man in good health and CMV-seronegative. The chain uses TRBV7-8 and TRBJ1-2; 10 nucleotides in the junction match TRBD1. The sample taken for sequencing was PBMCs. The nucleotide sequence reads TGTGCCAGCAGCGTCCGACAGGGGGCCACTAACTATGGCTACACCTTC. Translation gives CASSVRQGATNYGYTF.